This T cell receptor (beta chain) was retrieved from a study of tumor-infiltrating lymphocytes in glioblastoma multiforme. Multiple V-beta primers and a C-beta primer amplified TCRB from RNA. TCRB-specific cDNA synthesis used 0.5 to 0.65 ug of total RNA. Unique molecular identifiers were not described for the libraries. From the multiplex PCR reads, TCRdb called clonotypes with MiXCR, one entry per CDR3 protein. The sample includes fewer than 40,000 distinct CDR3 sequences, about 64% seen only once; the top ten take approximately 33%. CDR1 and CDR2 (germline): SEHNR, FQNEAQ (reference sequence). The CDR3 has 14 residues. Study observations and caveats: T cells were not sorted into functional subsets. Unequal TCR RNA per T cell might skew measured clone sizes.

Of note for this clonotype: Antigen specificity is unknown. The germline gene is not matched at one end of the junction; a read error may be the cause.

This TCR derives from a male donor with glioblastoma. The specimen sequenced was brain tumor tissue. The rearrangement joins TRBV7-9 to TRBJ2-3, with D perhaps matching TRBD2 (7 bases). Here the CDR3 DNA reads TGTGCCAGCAGCCCGGGGGGCGGCACAAATACGCAGTATTTT. Translation gives CASSPGGGTNTQYF. The full variable domain, completed using reference TRBV7-9 and TRBJ2-3, is DTGVSQNPRHKITKRGQNVTFRCDPISEHNRLYWYRQTLGQGPEFLTYFQNEAQLEKSRLLSDRFSAERPKGSFSTLEIQRTEQGDSAMYLCASSPGGGTNTQYFGPGTRLTVL.